What follows describes a single T cell receptor (beta chain). These data are taken from a study of blood T cell repertoires in COVID-19. Turning to the study itself: Some COVID-19 samples were acute and others convalescent; all came from the United States, Italy and Spain. The cDNA or gDNA used as material had been derived from T cells, B-cell-depleted T cells, or PBMCs.

Looked up from germline, CDR1 is LNHDA and CDR2 is SQIVND (reference sequence). V dropped 7 bases and J dropped 7; count of bases not matched to a gene: 12. The CDR3 is 15 amino acids. Per the original methods: Cell counts per sample came from amplifying reference gene primers. Assay used: immunoSEQ multiplex PCR; TCRdb lists only in-frame clones, some missing. V and J calls and clone size are those listed in that table; D and trimming were worked out from the DNA. The table records fewer than 250,000 clones, roughly four fifths of them present only once. The sample taken for sequencing was peripheral blood. The receptor was isolated from an older woman with acute or convalescent COVID-19. The J gene is TRBJ2-7, the V gene TRBV19; 11 bases match TRBD1. In DNA, the CDR3 is TGTGCCAGTACCAACCAAGGACAGGGGGCGCGGGAGCAGTACTTC. This encodes CASTNQGQGAREQYF.